Below, 19 T cell receptor beta chains from the same sample are listed, as sequenced in a study of shared clonotypes between healthy human individuals. CD45RO-negative, CCR7-selected cells formed the naive CD8 fraction, which excluded terminally differentiated effector memory CD45RA+ cells. Profiled with immunoSEQ multiplex PCR; TCRdb holds only in-frame clones, not every one. Of some 2,000,000 clones listed, roughly 95% were seen once; the top ten hold 1% to 1.3%. Sequencing was done on a sample of naive CD8+ T cells sorted from blood. All receptors derive from a man aged 18 to 30 in good health.

There are a few counts of this clone. The chain carries TRBV4-1 and TRBJ1-6; D gene uncertain. Germline V gene lookup returns CDR1 MGHRA and CDR2 YSYEKL. V was cut by 1 base and J by 6 bases, with 4 bases left in between. The CDR3 has 13 residues. CDR3 residues: CASSQGLNSPLHF. In DNA form, the CDR3 reads TGCGCCAGCAGCCAAGGGCTTAATTCACCCCTCCACTTT.

This chain joins TRBV11-1 and TRBJ2-7, with 9 bases aligning to TRBD1. V lost 4 bases, J lost 7 bases, and 2 bases stayed unmatched. The CDR3 runs 12 residues. Germline V lookup: CDR1 SGHAT, CDR2 FQDESV (reference sequence). The CDR3 reads CASSSTGGEQYF. CDR3 in DNA: TGTGCCAGCAGCTCGACAGGGGGAGAGCAGTACTTC. The full variable domain, its missing parts supplied by reference TRBV11-1 and TRBJ2-7, is EAEVAQSPRYKITEKSQAVAFWCDPISGHATLYWYRQILGQGPELLVQFQDESVVDDSQLPKDRFSAERLKGVDSTLKIQPAELGDSAMYLCASSSTGGEQYFGPGTRLTVT.

This chain connects TRBV29-1 to TRBJ2-7; the D gene is possibly TRBD1 (5 bases). Germline CDR1 reads SQVTM; CDR2 reads ANQGSEA. V was pared by 3 bases and J by 2 bases, with 17 bases between. The CDR3 extends over 15 amino acids. In DNA form, the CDR3 reads TGCAGCGTTGAGTTTGACAGTGGGATTGCCTACGAGCAGTACTTC. Its protein is CSVEFDSGIAYEQYF.

Worth noting for this clone: This may arise from a read error, as a much more abundant clone is one base away. Other DNA sequences of this sample code for an identical CDR3. The rearrangement uses TRBV28 and TRBJ2-7; the D is unclear. CDR3 length: 11 residues. CDR1 and CDR2 (germline): MDHEN, SYDVKM. V lost 6 bases to trimming and J lost 2 bases, with 5 bases between them. CDR3 nucleotide sequence: TGTGCCAGCAGCCTGGCCTACGAGCAGTACTTC. Protein sequence: CASSLAYEQYF.

This chain links TRBV19 with TRBJ2-6, with no clear D. Trimming left V 3 bases short and J 4 bases short, with 4 bases between. From germline, CDR1 is LNHDA and CDR2 SQIVND (reference sequence). CDR3 size: 13 residues. The CDR3 nucleotides are TGTGCCAGTAGTATTGCGGGGGCCAACGTCCTGACTTTC. It specifies CASSIAGANVLTF.

V and J are TRBV15 and TRBJ1-5, with D hard to call. Germline CDR1 LNHNV, CDR2 YYDKDF (reference sequence). V gave up 3 bases and J gave up 7 bases, with 13 bases separating them. This CDR3 is 14 amino acids long. The CDR3 sequence: CATSRDKGQQPQHF. The CDR3 nucleotides are TGTGCCACCAGCAGGGATAAGGGCCAGCAGCCCCAGCATTTT.

The V call is TRBV5-6, the J call TRBJ2-7; D uncertain. The CDR3 length is 12 residues. Germline assignment: CDR1 SGHDT and CDR2 YYEEEE. Trimming removed 0 bases from V and 7 bases from J, with 8 bases in between. DNA of the CDR3: TGTGCCAGCAGCTTGGGCATGGGGGAGCAGTACTTC. Translation gives CASSLGMGEQYF.

The V gene is TRBV5-6, the J gene TRBJ1-1; TRBD1 might be the D (5 bases). CDR3 length: 14 residues. The V gene's germline CDR1 is SGHDT and CDR2 YYEEEE. With 6 bases removed from V and 0 bases from J, the gap between germline ends came to 12 bases. CDR3 DNA sequence: TGTGCCAGCACCTCGGGACCGATGAACACTGAAGCTTTCTTT. Protein product: CASTSGPMNTEAFF.

The chain employs TRBV28 and TRBJ1-5; no firm D call. This CDR3 is 13 amino acids long. Germline CDR1 reads MDHEN; CDR2 reads SYDVKM. Trimming took off 7 bases at V and 5 bases at J, with 12 bases between the two ends. CDR3 protein: CASIPWGDQPQHF. CDR3 coding DNA: TGTGCCAGCATTCCGTGGGGTGATCAGCCCCAGCATTTT.

This clone has a single count. The chain links TRBV2 to TRBJ2-7, with TRBD2 matching over 12 bases. The CDR3 is made up of 14 amino acids. Looked up from germline, CDR1 is SNHLY and CDR2 is FYNNEI. Trimming at V came to 5 bases and at J to 4 bases, leaving 3 bases not matched to a gene. The DNA for the CDR3 is TGTGCCAGCAGTTTGACTAGCGGGGGATACGAGCAGTACTTC. Residues: CASSLTSGGYEQYF.

This clone was picked up one time. V gene TRBV2 combines with J gene TRBJ2-7, with D tentatively TRBD1 (8 bases). The germline CDR1 and CDR2 sequences are SNHLY and FYNNEI. The CDR3 sequence is 13 residues long. Trimming shortened V by 6 bases and J by 8 bases, and 17 bases separated the two germline ends. CDR3 sequence: CASRQGEGLQQYF. The CDR3 bases are TGTGCCAGCAGACAGGGGGAGGGTCTGCAGCAGTACTTC.

V usage is TRBV2 and J usage is TRBJ2-7, with 11 nucleotides matching TRBD2. This CDR3 is built from 14 residues. Germline V gene data show CDR1 as SNHLY and CDR2 as FYNNEI. V trimming: 2 bases; J trimming: 5 bases; junction bases outside the gene matches: 2. This chain's CDR3 is CASSELAGGDEQYF. CDR3 nucleotides: TGTGCCAGCAGTGAACTAGCGGGAGGAGACGAGCAGTACTTC.

The J gene is TRBJ2-3, the V gene TRBV7-9; TRBD2 might be the D (5 bases). Trimming cost V 4 bases and J 0 bases, with 11 bases left between them. The CDR3 consists of 15 residues. Germline V gene data show CDR1 as SEHNR and CDR2 as FQNEAQ (reference sequence). The CDR3 bases are TGTGCCAGCAGCTCCGAATGGGAGAGCACAGATACGCAGTATTTT. Translation gives CASSSEWESTDTQYF.

The CDR3 sequence is CASSGSPNEQFF. The CDR3 bases are TGTGCCAGCAGTGGAAGCCCCAATGAGCAGTTCTTC. The chain carries TRBV9 and TRBJ2-1; no clear D gene. The germline gives CDR1 SGDLS, CDR2 YYNGEE. Trimming removed 5 bases at V and 6 bases at J, with 9 bases between. This CDR3 spans 12 amino acids.

The CDR3 is CASSWTSGSLSYEQYF. CDR3 DNA: TGCGCCAGCAGTTGGACTAGCGGGAGCCTTTCCTACGAGCAGTACTTC. This chain links TRBV10-1 with TRBJ2-7, with TRBD2 matching over 13 bases. The CDR3 contains 16 residues. Germline loops: CDR1 WNHNN, CDR2 SYGVQD (reference sequence). Trimming removed 5 bases from V and 1 base from J; junction bases left unmatched: 5.

This clone was seen just once. This sample also contains other DNA sequences that code for the same CDR3. This chain connects TRBV7-6 to TRBJ1-6; D remains ambiguous. CDR1 and CDR2 (germline): SGHVS, FNYEAQ. The CDR3 spans 14 residues. Trimming cost V 0 bases and J 3 bases, with 3 bases left between them. CDR3 DNA: TGTGCCAGCAGCTTAGCCGACTATAATTCACCCCTCCACTTT. This codes for CASSLADYNSPLHF.

The rearrangement joins TRBV6-5 to TRBJ2-1; possibly TRBD2 for D (6 bases). Trimming stripped 5 bases from V and 5 bases from J, with 16 bases between. Per germline, CDR1 MNHEY and CDR2 SVGAGI. The CDR3 consists of 15 residues. The CDR3 here is CASSTPAEGHNEQFF. In nucleotides, the CDR3 is TGTGCCAGCAGTACCCCAGCGGAGGGGCACAATGAGCAGTTCTTC.

The V call is TRBV5-6, the J call TRBJ2-1; the D gene is possibly TRBD2 (6 bases). The germline CDR1 and CDR2 sequences are SGHDT and YYEEEE. Between the trimmed V and J ends, which lost 4 bases and 7 bases, there was a span of 12 bases. The CDR3 is 13 residues long. DNA for the CDR3: TGTGCCAGCAGCCCCAGCGGGCGTAATGAGCAGTTCTTC. Its translation is CASSPSGRNEQFF.

As for this clone: Other nucleotide sequences in the sample specify the same CDR3. J is TRBJ1-1 and V is TRBV4-1; D may be TRBD1 (5 bases). Trimming pared 0 bases from V and 0 bases from J, leaving 8 bases between. The CDR3 contains 15 residues. Germline V gene lookup returns CDR1 MGHRA and CDR2 YSYEKL. The CDR3 bases are TGCGCCAGCAGCCAAGAGCCAGGGCTGAACACTGAAGCTTTCTTT. Its protein product is CASSQEPGLNTEAFF.